Reported below is one TCR beta chain. This entry is derived from a study of blood T cell repertoires in COVID-19. Study overall: Nucleic acid was either cDNA or gDNA, and it came from T cells, B-cell-depleted T cells, or PBMCs.

In the original processing: Scientists estimated how many nucleated cells there were by amplifying reference gene primers. Here immunoSEQ multiplex PCR was the method, and the copy in TCRdb shows in-frame clones only, minus some. V and J calls and clone size come straight from that table; D and trimming were deduced from the DNA. The data contain fewer than 500,000 clones, 70% to 90% of them singletons. Sequenced: PBMCs or T cells enriched from blood (not recorded which). This clonotype was sampled from a woman under 30 with acute COVID-19.

Here the CDR3 DNA reads TGTGCCAGCCCCCCTACTAGCGGGACTAGCACAGATACGCAGTATTTT. Translation gives CASPPTSGTSTDTQYF. The V call is TRBV28, the J call TRBJ2-3; 10 positions agree with TRBD2. Looked up from germline, CDR1 is MDHEN and CDR2 is SYDVKM. Trimming at V came to 8 bases and at J to 0 bases, leaving 8 bases not matched to a gene. The CDR3 covers 16 residues.